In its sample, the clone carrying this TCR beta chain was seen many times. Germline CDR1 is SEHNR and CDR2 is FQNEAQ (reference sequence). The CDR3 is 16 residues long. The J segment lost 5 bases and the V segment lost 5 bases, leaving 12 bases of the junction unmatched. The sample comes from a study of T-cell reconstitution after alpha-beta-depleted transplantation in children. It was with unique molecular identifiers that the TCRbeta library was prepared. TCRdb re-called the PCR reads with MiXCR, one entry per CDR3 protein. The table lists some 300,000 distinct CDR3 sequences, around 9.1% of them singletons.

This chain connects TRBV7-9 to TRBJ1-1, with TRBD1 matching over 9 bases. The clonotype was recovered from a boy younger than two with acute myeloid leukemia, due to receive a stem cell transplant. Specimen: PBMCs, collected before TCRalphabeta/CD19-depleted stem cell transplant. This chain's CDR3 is CASSPHGGQGRTEAFF. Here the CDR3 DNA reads TGTGCCAGCAGCCCACATGGCGGACAGGGGCGGACTGAAGCTTTCTTT.